Presented here are 5 T cell receptor beta chains from one specimen sequenced in a study of control samples from healthy donors and cancer patients. TCRdb's copy holds only in-frame clones and misses some; the assay was immunoSEQ multiplex PCR. In the table there are some 250,000 clones, 82% of which are singletons. What was sequenced was PBMCs. The receptors come from a woman in her sixties or seventies with lung cancer.

The table lists this clone with a few counts. V and J are TRBV6-6 and TRBJ1-3; 7 positions agree with TRBD1. The CDR3 is 15 residues long. With V trimmed by 7 bases and J by 4 bases, 10 bases remained unmatched. The germline V gene encodes CDR1 MNHNY and CDR2 SVGAGI (reference sequence). This CDR3 reads CASTPELTGGNTIYF. The CDR3 DNA reads TGTGCCAGCACCCCCGAGTTGACAGGGGGAAACACCATATATTTT.

The chain couples TRBV6-5 to TRBJ1-5; 7 positions match TRBD1. Germline CDR1 and CDR2: MNHEY and SVGAGI. The CDR3 extends over 13 amino acids. The V segment lost 4 bases and the J segment 15 bases; nucleotides outside the gene matches: 12. The CDR3 reads CASSSNRDRVAHF. CDR3 nucleotide sequence: TGTGCCAGCAGTTCCAATCGGGACAGAGTGGCGCATTTT.

CDR3 sequence reads: CASSSTGRVTGELFF. The CDR3, as DNA: TGTGCCAGCAGCTCGACGGGACGGGTCACCGGGGAGCTGTTTTTT. The rearrangement links TRBV7-9 to TRBJ2-2; possibly TRBD1 or TRBD2 for D (5 bases each). The germline V gene has CDR1 SEHNR and CDR2 FQNEAQ (reference sequence). The CDR3 has 15 residues. Trimming pared 4 bases from V and 4 bases from J, leaving 13 bases between.

This clone was observed a single time. Other DNA sequences in the sample encode the same CDR3. The rearrangement uses TRBV5-5 and TRBJ1-5; D is uncertain. V shed 1 base and J shed 1 base, with 9 bases lying between them. Germline V CDR1 and CDR2: SGHKS, YYEKEE (reference sequence). There are 15 residues in the CDR3. DNA of the CDR3: TGTGCCAGCAGCTTGCACAGTGAGAGCAATCAGCCCCAGCATTTT. This translates into CASSLHSESNQPQHF.

J is TRBJ2-7 and V is TRBV11-2; 12 positions match TRBD1. Trimming cost V 5 bases and J 4 bases; bases outside gene matches: 6. This CDR3 comprises 15 residues. CDR1 is SGHAT and CDR2 is FQNNGV in the germline V gene. The DNA of the CDR3 is TGTGCCAGCAGCCGCGGGACAGGGGGCTTTTACGAGCAGTACTTC. Protein product: CASSRGTGGFYEQYF.